A selection of T cell receptor beta chains follows, all from one sample in a study of blood T cell repertoires in COVID-19. Data came from immunoSEQ multiplex PCR; TCRdb stores just in-frame clones and leaves some out. This table has about 100,000 clones, over 60% appearing once. Sequenced material: peripheral blood. The receptors here all came from a man in his 70s with acute or convalescent COVID-19. Each CDR3 is given with its conserved first and last residue. The D gene is left open where the match is weak. Part of the rows lack a size; the others show once, few, many or a class for expanded clones.

TRBJ1-6,TRBV3-1/TRBV3-2,TRBD1,.,TGTGCCAGCAGCCAAGGACAGGGGGCCATGTCACCCCTCCACTTT,CASSQGQGAMSPLHF
TRBJ2-6,TRBV11-2,.,.,TGTGCCAGCTCGGTAGGAGTCGGATCTGGGGCCAACGTCCTGACTTTC,CASSVGVGSGANVLTF
TRBJ2-7,TRBV5-1,.,.,TGCGCCAGCAGCTGGATGGGGGCCCACGAGCAGTACTTC,CASSWMGAHEQYF
TRBJ1-6,TRBV3-1/TRBV3-2,TRBD1,few,TGTGCCAGCAGAGACAGGGGAAATTCACCCCTCCACTTT,CASRDRGNSPLHF
TRBJ2-5,TRBV6-5,TRBD2,.,TGTGCCAGCGGGATTGGAGCGGGGGGGCAAGAGACCCAGTACTTC,CASGIGAGGQETQYF
TRBJ1-3,TRBV7-6,.,.,TGTGCCAGCAGCTTCATGAGCTCTGGAAACACCATATATTTT,CASSFMSSGNTIYF
TRBJ1-1,TRBV7-2,TRBD1,.,TGTGCCAGCAGCTTAGTGACAGGGGCGATGAACACTGAAGCTTTCTTT,CASSLVTGAMNTEAFF
TRBJ2-5,TRBV11-3,.,.,TGTGCCAGCAGCTTGGGCGCAGGGGTAGAAGGAGAGACCCAGTACTTC,CASSLGAGVEGETQYF
TRBJ2-7,TRBV19,TRBD2,.,TGTGCCAGCACAAGCGGGGGTGGCGAGCAGTACTTC,CASTSGGGEQYF
TRBJ1-1,TRBV6-6,.,.,TGTGCCGCTAAGCAGGTGACGAACACTGAAGCTTTCTTT,CAAKQVTNTEAFF
TRBJ2-1,TRBV5-6,TRBD2,.,TGTGCCAGCAGCGCTAGCGGGGGTGGTGAGCAGTTCTTC,CASSASGGGEQFF
TRBJ1-1,TRBV18,TRBD1,.,TGTGCCAGCTCACCTTTGGACAGGGTGGGTGAAGCTTTCTTT,CASSPLDRVGEAFF
TRBJ2-2,TRBV19,TRBD1,few,TGTGCCAGTACCAATATGGGACAGGCCGCGAACACCGGGGAGCTGTTTTTT,CASTNMGQAANTGELFF
TRBJ1-1,TRBV5-8,.,.,TGTGCCAGCAGCTTGGGGGGGGACACTGAAGCTTTCTTT,CASSLGGDTEAFF
TRBJ1-4,TRBV28,.,.,TGTGCCAGCAGTTTACCGGACGCAGCGGATGAAAAACTGTTTTTT,CASSLPDAADEKLFF
TRBJ1-1,TRBV5-1,TRBD1,.,TGCGCCAGCAGAATTGGACAGGGTGGAACTGAAGCTTTCTTT,CASRIGQGGTEAFF
TRBJ2-1,TRBV6-2/TRBV6-3,.,.,TGTGCCAGCAGTTGGGCTCTCGCAGGCAATGAGCAGTTCTTC,CASSWALAGNEQFF
TRBJ2-2,TRBV27,.,.,TGTGCCAGCAGACACGAATCAGGGTACACCGGGGAGCTGTTTTTT,CASRHESGYTGELFF
TRBJ1-6,TRBV7-2,.,.,TGTGCCAGCAGCTTAAAGGGGAATAATTCACCCCTCCACTTT,CASSLKGNNSPLHF
TRBJ1-2,TRBV9,.,.,TGTGCCAGCAGCGTAGGGACCGGACAGATCTATGGCTACACCTTC,CASSVGTGQIYGYTF
TRBJ1-2,TRBV29-1,TRBD1,.,TGCAGCGTTGAAGAAACAGGGGGCATTGGCTACACCTTC,CSVEETGGIGYTF
TRBJ1-6,TRBV7-3,TRBD1,.,TGTGCCAGCAGCTTATCAGGGACAGGGGGTTCACCCCTCCACTTT,CASSLSGTGGSPLHF
TRBJ1-1,TRBV5-1,.,.,TGCGCCAGCAGCTTGGAGTTTTCACAGGTCACGAACACTGAAGCTTTCTTT,CASSLEFSQVTNTEAFF
TRBJ1-4,TRBV19,.,.,TGTGCCAGTAGTATCTCTCTACAGGGATGGGATGAAAAACTGTTTTTT,CASSISLQGWDEKLFF
TRBJ1-2,TRBV6-4,.,.,TGTGCCAGCAGTGACGAGGGCAGGGGCGCTGGAACCTATGGCTACACCTTC,CASSDEGRGAGTYGYTF
TRBJ1-4,TRBV15,TRBD1,once,TGTGCCACCAGCAGAGACCCGGGACAGGGTCGTGAAAAACTGTTTTTT,CATSRDPGQGREKLFF
TRBJ2-3,TRBV27,TRBD1,.,TGTGCCAGCAGTGCCTACAGGGGGCTCGGCACAGATACGCAGTATTTT,CASSAYRGLGTDTQYF
TRBJ1-6,TRBV6-5,.,.,TGTGCCAGCAGTCGACAGTCTTCACCCCTCCACTTT,CASSRQSSPLHF
TRBJ1-3,TRBV27,.,.,TGTGCCAGCAGTTTAGGACTGGCTGGAAACACCATATATTTT,CASSLGLAGNTIYF
TRBJ2-1,TRBV2,.,.,TGTGCCAGCAGTGTGGGGGCAGGCTTGGGTGAGCAGTTCTTC,CASSVGAGLGEQFF
TRBJ1-5,TRBV23-1,.,.,TGCGCCAGCAGTCAATCCAGGTTGGAAGGACAGCCCCAGCATTTT,CASSQSRLEGQPQHF
TRBJ2-2,TRBV11-2,TRBD1,.,TGTGCCAGCAGCCCCGGGGACAGGACCGGGGAGCTGTTTTTT,CASSPGDRTGELFF
TRBJ1-1,TRBV2,.,few,TGTGCCAGCAGTGTGGGGGGGCCTGAAGCTTTCTTT,CASSVGGPEAFF
TRBJ1-2,TRBV19,.,.,TGTGCCACCGCCCGGAGCCACAACTATGGCTACACCTTC,CATARSHNYGYTF
TRBJ1-4,TRBV3-1/TRBV3-2,.,.,TGTGCCAGCAGCCAAGCCCAGGGGAGTGAAAAACTGTTTTTT,CASSQAQGSEKLFF
TRBJ1-2,TRBV19,.,.,TGTGCCAGTAGCGAGTACACTCGGAGTGGCTACACCTTC,CASSEYTRSGYTF
TRBJ2-7,TRBV27,TRBD1,few,TGTGCCAGCAGTTTTGATCGGACAGGGGGGAGCGAGCAGTACTTC,CASSFDRTGGSEQYF
TRBJ1-4,TRBV9,.,.,TGTGCCAGCAGCGCCGTCGGTGAAAAACTGTTTTTT,CASSAVGEKLFF
TRBJ2-3,TRBV3-1/TRBV3-2,.,.,TGTGCCAGCAGCCAAGGGTCTAGGGGGGGGGCAGATACGCAGTATTTT,CASSQGSRGGADTQYF
TRBJ2-1,TRBV6-2/TRBV6-3,TRBD2,.,TGTGCCAGCAGTCCCCTCGGCGGGGGTATCCACAATGAGCAGTTCTTC,CASSPLGGGIHNEQFF
TRBJ2-5,TRBV4-1,.,.,TGCGCCAGCAGCCAAGAGCCCGTGGCGGGGCTGGGGACCCAGTACTTC,CASSQEPVAGLGTQYF
TRBJ1-6,TRBV14,.,.,TGTGCCAGCAGCCAAGGCAGGGGCTGGCAATCACCCCTCCACTTT,CASSQGRGWQSPLHF
TRBJ2-5,TRBV9,TRBD2,.,TGTGCCAGCAGCGTAGTTACTAGCGGGGACCAAGAGACCCAGTACTTC,CASSVVTSGDQETQYF
TRBJ2-1,TRBV5-1,TRBD2,.,TGCGCCAGCAGCCCCAGACTAGCGGGGGGCTACAATGAGCAGTTCTTC,CASSPRLAGGYNEQFF
TRBJ2-3,TRBV24-1,.,once,TGTGCCACCAGTGATTTGGAGCGTACACAGTATTTT,CATSDLERTQYF
TRBJ2-1,TRBV27,.,.,TGTGCCAGCAGCGACGGGACAAAATCATCCAGTCAAAAATACAATGAGCAGTTCTTC,CASSDGTKSSSQKYNEQFF
TRBJ2-7,TRBV5-8,TRBD2,.,TGTGCCAGCTCTGGGGGGGGACGCAAGTCCTACGAGCAGTACTTC,CASSGGGRKSYEQYF
TRBJ1-4,TRBV5-1,TRBD1,few,TGCGCCAGCAGCTCCGGGACAGGGGGTCCGGCGGAAAAACTGTTTTTT,CASSSGTGGPAEKLFF
TRBJ2-2,TRBV7-3,TRBD1,once,TGTGCCAGCAGCTCGGCCGGACAGGGAGCCACGGGCACCGGGGAGCTGTTTTTT,CASSSAGQGATGTGELFF
TRBJ1-2,TRBV7-3,.,.,TGTGCCAGCAGCTTAACAGGGGCGACTAACTATGGCTACACCTTC,CASSLTGATNYGYTF
TRBJ1-1,TRBV9,TRBD1,.,TGTGCCAGCAGCCAGGGACAGGGCTACACTGAAGCTTTCTTT,CASSQGQGYTEAFF
TRBJ2-7,TRBV7-6,TRBD2,.,TGTGCCAGCAGCTTAGCCGGCGGGGGAATCCGATACGAGCAGTACTTC,CASSLAGGGIRYEQYF
TRBJ1-5,TRBV5-1,.,.,TGCGCCAGCAGCTTACAAGGCCCCGGGGGCAATCAGCCCCAGCATTTT,CASSLQGPGGNQPQHF
TRBJ1-2,TRBV19,.,.,TGTGCCAGTAGTATAGAAGGAACGGAGGGTGGCTACACCTTC,CASSIEGTEGGYTF